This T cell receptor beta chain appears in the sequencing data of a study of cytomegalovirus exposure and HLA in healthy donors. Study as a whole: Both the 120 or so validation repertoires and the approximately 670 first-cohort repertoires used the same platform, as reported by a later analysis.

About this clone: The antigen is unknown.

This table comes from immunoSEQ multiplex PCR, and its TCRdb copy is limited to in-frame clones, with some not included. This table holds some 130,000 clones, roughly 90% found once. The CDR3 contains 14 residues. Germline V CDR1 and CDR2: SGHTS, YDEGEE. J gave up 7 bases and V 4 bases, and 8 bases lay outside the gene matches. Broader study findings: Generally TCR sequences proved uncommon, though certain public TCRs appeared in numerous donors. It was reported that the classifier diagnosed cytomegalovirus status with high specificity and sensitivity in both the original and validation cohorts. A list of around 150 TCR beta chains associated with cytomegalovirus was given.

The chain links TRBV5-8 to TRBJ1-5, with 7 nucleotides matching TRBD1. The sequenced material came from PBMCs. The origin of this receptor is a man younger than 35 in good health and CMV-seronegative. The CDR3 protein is CASSQGQVQQPQHF. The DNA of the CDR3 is TGTGCCAGCAGCCAAGGACAGGTCCAACAGCCCCAGCATTTT. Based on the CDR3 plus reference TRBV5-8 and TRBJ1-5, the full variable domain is EAGVTQSPTHLIKTRGQQATLRCSPISGHTSVYWYQQALGLGLQFLLWYDEGEERNRGNFPPRFSGRQFPNYSSELNVNALELEDSALYLCASSQGQVQQPQHFGDGTRLSIL.